Shown below are 29 T cell receptor beta chains from a single sample sequenced in a study of shared clonotypes between healthy human individuals. TCRdb keeps only in-frame clones here, not all; method: immunoSEQ multiplex PCR. The table records 1.6 million or so clones, around 97% of them present only once. Material: naive CD4+ T cells sorted from blood. Subset reported: CD45RA+ positively selected. All receptors come from a man aged 30 to 45 in good health.

The V call is TRBV9, the J call TRBJ1-3; 8 bases are shared with TRBD1. Germline V gene data show CDR1 as SGDLS and CDR2 as YYNGEE. CDR3 length: 14 residues. Trimming at V came to 3 bases and at J to 2 bases, leaving 1 base not matched to a gene. The CDR3: CASSAGGAGNTIYF. CDR3 coding DNA: TGTGCCAGCAGCGCAGGGGGCGCTGGAAACACCATATATTTT.

This clone was seen once. The chain joins TRBV2 to TRBJ2-6; 8 bases align to TRBD1. The junction had 15 bases not matched to a gene; V was cut back by 5 bases and J by 0 bases. The germline CDR1 and CDR2 sequences are SNHLY and FYNNEI. The CDR3 totals 20 residues. CDR3 sequence (DNA): TGTGCCAGCAGTTCACAGCGACTGACAGGGGAAAGCTCTGGGGCCAACGTCCTGACTTTC. Translation: CASSSQRLTGESSGANVLTF.

This sequence joins TRBV27 and TRBJ2-7; no clear D. The length of the CDR3 is 15 residues. CDR1 MNHEY and CDR2 SMNVEV come from the germline V gene (reference sequence). V lost 2 bases, J lost 2 bases, and 13 bases lay in between. This chain's CDR3 is CASSLVRQDAYEQYF. CDR3 nucleotide sequence: TGTGCCAGCAGTTTAGTTCGTCAGGACGCCTACGAGCAGTACTTC.

Only one count was recorded for this clone. This sequence joins TRBV2 and TRBJ2-1; 14 bases map to TRBD2. The CDR3 sequence is 14 residues long. V gave up 7 bases and J gave up 9 bases; unmatched junction bases: 5. From germline, CDR1 is SNHLY and CDR2 FYNNEI. CDR3 sequence: CASTTSGRASEQFF. The CDR3, as DNA: TGTGCCAGCACGACTAGCGGGAGGGCCAGTGAGCAGTTCTTC.

The chain joins TRBV11-2 to TRBJ2-1; 10 nucleotides line up with TRBD2. V lost 0 bases and J lost 8; bases outside the gene matches: 7. The CDR3 runs to 16 residues. Germline CDR1 and CDR2: SGHAT and FQNNGV. The CDR3 reads CASSLDLASGRYEQFF. The CDR3 nucleotides are TGTGCCAGCAGCTTAGATCTTGCTAGCGGGAGATATGAGCAGTTCTTC.

V usage is TRBV11-2 and J usage is TRBJ2-1; TRBD1 might be the D (6 bases). Germline V CDR1 and CDR2: SGHAT, FQNNGV. This CDR3 is built from 16 residues. Trimming removed 1 base at V and 4 bases at J, with 14 bases between. Written as DNA, the CDR3 is TGTGCCAGCAGCTTAGGGATGGGGGCGCGATACAATGAGCAGTTCTTC. This encodes CASSLGMGARYNEQFF.

This clone was detected only once. The CDR3 region is CASSGTGAQETQYF. The DNA of the CDR3 is TGCGCCAGCTCCGGGACAGGGGCACAAGAGACCCAGTACTTC. The chain uses TRBV5-1 and TRBJ2-5, with 10 bases lining up with TRBD1. From germline, CDR1 is SGHRS and CDR2 YFSETQ. Trimming at V came to 7 bases and at J to 2 bases, leaving 5 bases not matched to a gene. The CDR3 runs to 14 residues. The whole variable domain, filled in from reference TRBV5-1 and TRBJ2-5, reads KAGVTQTPRYLIKTRGQQVTLSCSPISGHRSVSWYQQTPGQGLQFLFEYFSETQRNKGNFPGRFSGRQFSNSRSEMNVSTLELGDSALYLCASSGTGAQETQYFGPGTRLLVL.

The V call is TRBV9, the J call TRBJ1-1; a possible D gene is TRBD1 (5 bases). The CDR3 totals 14 residues. Germline loops: CDR1 SGDLS, CDR2 YYNGEE. V shed 0 bases and J shed 6 bases, with 12 bases lying between them. The CDR3 nucleotides are TGTGCCAGCAGCGTAGGGGACCAGAGGGCTGAAGCTTTCTTT. Its translation: CASSVGDQRAEAFF. Together with reference TRBV9 and TRBJ1-1, the CDR3 gives the full variable domain: DSGVTQTPKHLITATGQRVTLRCSPRSGDLSVYWYQQSLDQGLQFLIQYYNGEERAKGNILERFSAQQFPDLHSELNLSSLELGDSALYFCASSVGDQRAEAFFGQGTRLTVV.

The chain carries TRBV5-1 and TRBJ2-2; D is ambiguous. The V and J ends lost 7 bases and 0 bases respectively, with 10 bases between them. CDR3 length equals 14 residues. The germline V gene has CDR1 SGHRS and CDR2 YFSETQ. CDR3 region: CASGVQTNTGELFF. The CDR3 DNA follows: TGCGCCAGCGGGGTCCAGACGAACACCGGGGAGCTGTTTTTT. Using reference TRBV5-1 and TRBJ2-2 for the parts outside the CDR3, the full variable domain is KAGVTQTPRYLIKTRGQQVTLSCSPISGHRSVSWYQQTPGQGLQFLFEYFSETQRNKGNFPGRFSGRQFSNSRSEMNVSTLELGDSALYLCASGVQTNTGELFFGEGSRLTVL.

The genes are TRBV11-2 and TRBJ2-3, with 9 bases fitting TRBD2. V was pared by 5 bases and J by 6 bases, with 9 bases of the junction left unmatched. This CDR3 spans 15 amino acids. The germline CDR1 and CDR2 sequences are SGHAT and FQNNGV. The CDR3 reads CASSPISGSGDTQYF. The CDR3 nucleotides read TGTGCCAGCAGCCCGATTAGCGGGAGCGGGGATACGCAGTATTTT.

The rearrangement uses TRBV28 and TRBJ1-5; D is possibly TRBD1 (5 bases). The CDR3 loop spans 15 amino acids. Germline V gene sequence: CDR1 MDHEN, CDR2 SYDVKM. Trimming shortened V by 5 bases and J by 6 bases, and 17 bases separated the two germline ends. The DNA for the CDR3 is TGTGCCAGCAGTCGGGACTGGCGTTCAGTTCAGCCCCAGCATTTT. Protein: CASSRDWRSVQPQHF.

Turning to this clone: The sample has other DNA sequences that encode this CDR3 too. The chain carries TRBV18 and TRBJ2-3; 8 bases are a match to TRBD1. V shed 2 bases and J 3 bases; nucleotides not matched to a gene: 1. This CDR3 is built from 14 residues. CDR1 KGHSH and CDR2 LQKENI come from the germline V gene. CDR3 sequence: CASSPDRGTDTQYF. CDR3 nucleotides: TGTGCCAGCTCACCAGACAGGGGAACAGATACGCAGTATTTT.

This chain uses TRBV10-3 with TRBJ2-7, with 12 bases fitting TRBD2. V trimming: 8 bases; J trimming: 0 bases; junction bases outside the gene matches: 11. CDR1 and CDR2 from the germline V gene are ENHRY and SYGVKD. This CDR3 is built from 17 residues. The CDR3 here is CAIQAGLAGRSSYEQYF. In DNA form, the CDR3 reads TGTGCCATCCAGGCTGGACTAGCGGGACGAAGCTCCTACGAGCAGTACTTC.

The chain carries TRBV7-2 and TRBJ2-5; D is perhaps TRBD1 or TRBD2 (5 bases each). The V and J ends lost 0 bases and 0 bases respectively, with 14 bases between them. CDR3 length: 17 amino acids. CDR1 SGHTA and CDR2 FQGNSA come from the germline V gene. CDR3 in amino acids: CASSLAFGTGYQETQYF. Here the CDR3 DNA reads TGTGCCAGCAGCTTAGCGTTCGGGACGGGGTACCAAGAGACCCAGTACTTC.

This chain links TRBV6-6 with TRBJ2-1; D not resolved. The ends were cut back, 5 bases at V and 3 bases at J, with 2 bases in the middle. Germline values: CDR1 MNHNY, CDR2 SVGAGI (reference sequence). The CDR3 consists of 11 residues. CDR3 coding DNA: TGTGCCAGCAGTAACTACAATGAGCAGTTCTTC. Its protein product is CASSNYNEQFF.

The chain uses TRBV28 and TRBJ2-2; D gene uncertain. CDR1 and CDR2 from the germline V gene are MDHEN and SYDVKM. This CDR3 is 14 amino acids long. V lost 5 bases, J lost 6 bases, and 13 bases lay in between. CDR3 amino acids: CASSLTSPPGELFF. The DNA for the CDR3 is TGTGCCAGCAGTCTGACGAGTCCCCCCGGGGAGCTGTTTTTT.

This clone occurred once. V is TRBV11-2 and J is TRBJ2-1; the match to TRBD1 covers 10 bases. Germline loops: CDR1 SGHAT, CDR2 FQNNGV. The CDR3 totals 16 residues. The trim removed 3 bases at V and 3 bases at J, leaving 5 bases unmatched. As DNA, the CDR3 is TGTGCCAGCAGCTTCCTCGGGACAGGGGACTACAATGAGCAGTTCTTC. Its protein is CASSFLGTGDYNEQFF.

This clone showed up just once. The chain employs TRBV4-3 and TRBJ1-2, with 10 positions matching TRBD1. Germline V gene sequence: CDR1 LGHNA, CDR2 YSLEER. CDR3 length: 16 amino acids. The V and J ends lost 5 bases and 2 bases, in that order; junction bases with no gene match: 8. CDR3 nucleotide sequence: TGCGCCAGCAGCTCTAGAGCGGGACAGGGGAACTATGGCTACACCTTC. Its protein is CASSSRAGQGNYGYTF.

This chain joins TRBV5-4 and TRBJ2-2, with D possibly matching TRBD1 (6 bases). Looked up from germline, CDR1 is SGHNT and CDR2 is YYREEE (reference sequence). Trimming cost V 4 bases and J 1 base, with 11 bases left between them. The CDR3 has 15 residues. The CDR3 loop reads CASSPGTQNTGELFF. CDR3 sequence (DNA): TGTGCCAGCAGCCCCGGGACACAGAACACCGGGGAGCTGTTTTTT.

V and J are TRBV19 and TRBJ2-5; 10 nucleotides agree with TRBD2. The V gene end was trimmed by 7 bases and the J gene end by 4 bases; junction bases not matched to a gene: 6. The germline CDR1 and CDR2 sequences are LNHDA and SQIVND (reference sequence). This CDR3 comprises 14 residues. Here the CDR3 DNA reads TGTGCCAGTACGCTAGCGGGAGATGGAGAGACCCAGTACTTC. Residues: CASTLAGDGETQYF.

This sequence joins TRBV30 and TRBJ1-2; D uncertain. V was cut by 2 bases and J by 4 bases, with 17 bases left in between. The CDR3 contains 15 residues. Germline V lookup: CDR1 GTSNPN, CDR2 SVGIG (reference sequence). The CDR3 reads CAWSRMAGVAYGYTF. CDR3 DNA: TGTGCCTGGAGTCGAATGGCAGGTGTGGCCTATGGCTACACCTTC.

J is TRBJ2-7 and V is TRBV5-4; 7 bases match TRBD1. V dropped 4 bases and J dropped 5; count of bases not matched to a gene: 6. CDR3 size: 13 residues. The germline V gene encodes CDR1 SGHNT and CDR2 YYREEE (reference sequence). The CDR3: CASSPRGSDEQYF. The DNA of the CDR3 is TGTGCCAGCAGCCCCAGGGGGAGCGACGAGCAGTACTTC.

This chain connects TRBV27 to TRBJ2-5; D uncertain. V was pared by 2 bases and J by 7 bases, with 8 bases between. The CDR3 sequence is 12 residues long. Germline loops: CDR1 MNHEY, CDR2 SMNVEV (reference sequence). The CDR3 reads CASSLPRGTQYF. DNA for the CDR3: TGTGCCAGCAGTTTACCCCGTGGGACCCAGTACTTC.

This sequence joins TRBV10-3 and TRBJ2-1, with 10 bases lining up with TRBD2. The CDR3 is made up of 16 amino acids. Unmatched junction bases numbered 10, after V lost 5 bases and J lost 6 bases. Germline V gene data show CDR1 as ENHRY and CDR2 as SYGVKD. CDR3 bases: TGTGCCATCAGTAGTAAATCTAGCGGGAGTTCCAATGAGCAGTTCTTC. It specifies CAISSKSSGSSNEQFF.

The chain carries TRBV12-5 and TRBJ1-2, with no clear D. Trimming pared 1 base from V and 0 bases from J, leaving 3 bases between. The CDR3 extends over 13 amino acids. Germline CDR1 and CDR2: LGHNT and FRNRAP. The CDR3 DNA reads TGTGCTAGTGGTTTGGAAGCTAACTATGGCTACACCTTC. It codes for CASGLEANYGYTF.

V is TRBV19 and J is TRBJ2-1; 8 nucleotides match TRBD1. The CDR3 sequence is 14 residues long. CDR1 LNHDA and CDR2 SQIVND come from the germline V gene (reference sequence). With V trimmed by 7 bases and J by 7 bases, 9 bases remained unmatched. This CDR3 is CASTRTGTWNEQFF. In nucleotides, the CDR3 is TGTGCCAGTACCAGGACAGGGACCTGGAATGAGCAGTTCTTC.

This clone occurred once. V usage is TRBV19 and J usage is TRBJ2-7; 9 nucleotides match TRBD2. The germline gives CDR1 LNHDA, CDR2 SQIVND (reference sequence). With V trimmed by 5 bases and J by 9 bases, 11 bases remained unmatched. The CDR3 consists of 14 residues. The CDR3 nucleotides are TGTGCCAGTAGTCCAGGACAGGAGACTAGCGGGCAGTACTTC. It specifies CASSPGQETSGQYF.

The CDR3 DNA follows: TGTGCCAGCAGACTAGCGGGAGGATGGACCGGGGAGCTGTTTTTT. It specifies CASRLAGGWTGELFF. The chain joins TRBV6-6 to TRBJ2-2; 12 bases are a match to TRBD2. With 6 bases clipped from V and 5 bases from J, the junction kept 4 bases outside the gene matches. Germline values: CDR1 MNHNY, CDR2 SVGAGI (reference sequence). The CDR3 sequence is 15 residues long.

The chain couples TRBV6-5 to TRBJ2-7, with 10 bases lining up with TRBD1. Per the germline V gene, CDR1 is MNHEY and CDR2 is SVGAGI. The V segment lost 1 base and the J segment 0 bases; nucleotides outside the gene matches: 3. CDR3 length: 16 residues. CDR3 loop: CASSYWDRGSSYEQYF. CDR3 coding DNA: TGTGCCAGCAGTTACTGGGACAGGGGAAGCTCCTACGAGCAGTACTTC.